This T cell receptor beta chain was captured in a study of T cell repertoires in cytomegalovirus infection. TCRdb redid the calling of the reads with MiXCR, one entry per CDR3 protein. The repertoire includes under 500,000 distinct CDR3 sequences, under 55% of them detected once, and around 45% sits in the top ten. V lost 0 bases, J lost 1 base, and 12 bases lay in between. CDR1 MGHRA and CDR2 YSYEKL come from the germline V gene. The CDR3 sequence is 16 residues long. As for this clonotype: Its antigen is still unknown.

The chain has TRBV4-1 and TRBJ1-1; D not certain. The TCR comes from a human donor in good health (CMV status not recorded). Some clones in this sample may be carry-over from other donors' samples. The specimen was cultured PBMCs, collected from culture after CMV antigen stimulation. This chain's CDR3 is CASSQEGPEQNTEAFF. As DNA, the CDR3 is TGCGCCAGCAGCCAAGAAGGTCCCGAACAGAACACTGAAGCTTTCTTT.